The T cell receptor beta chain under discussion was sequenced for a study of T-cell reconstitution after alpha-beta-depleted transplantation in children (dated by TCRdb to 2016 to 2017). Background for the entire study: Using TCR repertoire profiling, the study followed T-cell immune reconstitution in a quantitative way in children after TCRalphabeta/CD19-depleted allogeneic hematopoietic cell transplantation.

CDR1 is given as SQVTM and CDR2 as ANQGSEA, both from the germline V gene. Spanning cysteine to phenylalanine, the CDR3 consists of 11 amino acids. The retained sequence is limited to the CDR3, 33 bases, with the frame set at the first base. Relative to germline, V is 6 bases shorter and J is 3 bases shorter, with 6 bases between their ends. The receptor library was made with PCR. Sequenced on an Illumina HiSeq 2500. TCR library preparation used molecular barcoding, with unique molecular identifiers applied to normalize quantification of the TCRbeta repertoire. In-frame beta chains were kept once TCRdb had trimmed the public reads at Q25 with fastp and called clones with MiXCR. Merged by CDR3 protein, the rows form single entries marked with the most common genes and DNA. The sample table contains more than 200,000 distinct CDR3 sequences; only one count was recorded for approximately 9.8% of them. The ten top clones hold approximately 4.7% of the sample.

This clonotype was seen ten or more times. What antigen it recognizes has not been identified. Base qualities are not recorded, but no much larger clone differs from it by a single base. The sequences come from PBMCs from the stem cell graft donor, collected from the stem cell graft. The sequence came from a human donor who donated a stem cell graft to a child with SCID. Recombination linked TRBV29-1 to TRBJ1-3, with no D gene named confidently. The CDR3 region: CSVRHGNTIYF. The DNA reads TGCAGCGTGAGGCATGGAAACACCATATATTTT.